The rows below give T cell receptor beta chains drawn from one sample of a study of shared clonotypes between healthy human individuals. Only in-frame clones appear in the TCRdb table, and some are missing; sequencing was by immunoSEQ multiplex PCR. The sample includes about 380,000 clones, about 96% seen only once; the top ten take about 0.32%. The sequenced sample consisted of memory CD8+ T cells sorted from blood. All receptors come from a young man in good health. The CDR3 runs from the conserved cysteine through the conserved F or W. A D gene is named only where the DNA matches it firmly. Clone size appears in some rows only: once, few, many, or a class for an expanded clone.

NA	NA	TRBV7-3	TRBJ2-1	TGTGCCAGCAGCTTAACGGCTATCAATGAGCAGTTCTTC	CASSLTAINEQFF
NA	NA	TRBV18	TRBJ2-3	TGTGCCAGCTCACCACGGCGTTCAGATACGCAGTATTTT	CASSPRRSDTQYF
TRBD1	NA	TRBV18	TRBJ1-5	TGTGCCAGCTCACCCAACAGGGGACCCAATCAGCCCCAGCATTTT	CASSPNRGPNQPQHF
TRBD1	NA	TRBV2	TRBJ2-2	TGTGCCAGCAGTGGGCAGGGGGCGCTGACCGGGGAGCTGTTTTTT	CASSGQGALTGELFF
NA	NA	TRBV28	TRBJ1-4	TGTGCCAGCAGTTTTAGCAGGGGTCCGGATGAAAAACTGTTTTTT	CASSFSRGPDEKLFF
NA	NA	TRBV7-3	TRBJ1-5	TGTGCCAGCAGCTTAACGATGGCCGGCAACAATCAGCCCCAGCATTTT	CASSLTMAGNNQPQHF
NA	NA	TRBV6-6	TRBJ2-7	TGTGCCAGCAGTAAAACTAGGTACGAGCAGTACTTC	CASSKTRYEQYF
NA	once	TRBV15	TRBJ1-1	TGTGCCACCAGCAGAGGGGGAGGGAACACTGAAGCTTTCTTT	CATSRGGGNTEAFF
NA	NA	TRBV19	TRBJ1-5	TGTGCCAGTAGTCCGTCTGAACCGGGAGCCCAGCATTTT	CASSPSEPGAQHF
NA	NA	TRBV27	TRBJ1-3	TGTGCCAGCAGTTTAAGGGGACACTCTGGAAACACCATATATTTT	CASSLRGHSGNTIYF